This T cell receptor beta chain comes out of a study of sequential checkpoint blockade in melanoma. Study context: TCRbeta immunosequencing was performed on DNA from roughly 90 pretreatment melanoma tumor samples. Over 20 patients had matched tumor biopsies before treatment and at week 13 after nivolumab or ipilimumab alone.

This table comes from immunoSEQ multiplex PCR, and its TCRdb copy is limited to in-frame clones, with some not included. The sample includes several thousand clones, 20% to 25% of them seen just once. Treatment: randomized to nivolumab then ipilimumab (arm A) or the reverse (arm B). Points from the study as a whole: Tumor T-cell fraction and clonality correlated with PD-L1 and CD8+ counts.

Of note for this clone: The antigen is unknown.

The clonotype comes from a human donor with melanoma. This specimen was tumor tissue (inferred from file names), taken from a patient given nivolumab and ipilimumab in sequence.

CDR3 bases: TGTGCCAGCAGCTTAGTTTCGGCCGGGAGGGCCAGGAATGAGCAGTTCTTC. Translation: CASSLVSAGRARNEQFF. The gene calls are TRBV21-1 and TRBJ2-1; TRBD2 is taken as the D call from the table, unchecked against the DNA. TRBV21-1 is a known pseudogene. This CDR3 region has 17 residues.